Reported below is one TCR beta chain. V lost 3 bases and J lost 0, with 27 bases in between. Per germline, CDR1 LNHDA and CDR2 SQIVND (reference sequence). This CDR3 has 20 amino acids. Measured with immunoSEQ multiplex PCR; TCRdb has only the in-frame clones, and not every one. The sample has 75,000 to 100,000 clones, over 85% seen once; the top ten hold approximately 0.24%. The data were obtained in a study of technical replicates of blood from a handful of donors. The TCR sequence derives from a human donor in good health. The chain is built from TRBV19 and TRBJ2-7; D perhaps matches TRBD2 (5 bases). Sequencing was done on a sample of T cells isolated from PBMCs. The CDR3 region has the DNA TGTGCCAGTAGTATTCAAGCGGTACAGTACGGGCACCCTAGCTCCTACGAGCAGTACTTC. It is translated as CASSIQAVQYGHPSSYEQYF.